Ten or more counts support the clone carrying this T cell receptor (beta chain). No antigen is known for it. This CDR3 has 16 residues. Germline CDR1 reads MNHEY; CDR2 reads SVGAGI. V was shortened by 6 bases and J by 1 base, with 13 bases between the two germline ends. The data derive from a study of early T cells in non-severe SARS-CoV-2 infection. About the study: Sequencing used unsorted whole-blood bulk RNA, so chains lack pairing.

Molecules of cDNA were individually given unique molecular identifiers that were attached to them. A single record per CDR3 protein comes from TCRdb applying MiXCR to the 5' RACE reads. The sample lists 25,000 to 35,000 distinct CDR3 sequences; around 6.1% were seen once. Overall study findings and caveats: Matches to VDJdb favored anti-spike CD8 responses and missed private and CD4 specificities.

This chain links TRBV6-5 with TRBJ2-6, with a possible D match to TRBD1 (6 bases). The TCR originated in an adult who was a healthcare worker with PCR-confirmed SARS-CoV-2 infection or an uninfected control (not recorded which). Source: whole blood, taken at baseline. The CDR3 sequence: CASRTITGSGANVLTF. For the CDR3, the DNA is TGTGCCAGCAGAACCATCACAGGGTCTGGGGCCAACGTCCTGACTTTC.